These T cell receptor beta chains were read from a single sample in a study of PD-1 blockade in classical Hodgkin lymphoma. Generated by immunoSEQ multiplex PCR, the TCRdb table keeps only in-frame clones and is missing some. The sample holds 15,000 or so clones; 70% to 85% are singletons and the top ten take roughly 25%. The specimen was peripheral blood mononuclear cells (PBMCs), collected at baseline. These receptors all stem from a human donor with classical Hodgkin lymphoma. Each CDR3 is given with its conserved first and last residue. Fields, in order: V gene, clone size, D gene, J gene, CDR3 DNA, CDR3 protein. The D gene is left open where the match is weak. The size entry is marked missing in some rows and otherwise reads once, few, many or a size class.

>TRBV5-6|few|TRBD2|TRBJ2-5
TGTGCCAGCAGCCGGGTACTAGCGGGGGTACAAGAGACCCAGTACTTC
CASSRVLAGVQETQYF
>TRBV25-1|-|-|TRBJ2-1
TGTGCCAGCAGCGAAGGGGGGAGCTCCTACAATGAGCAGTTCTTC
CASSEGGSSYNEQFF
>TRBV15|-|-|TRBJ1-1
TGTGCCACCAGGCAGGGGAACACTGAAGCTTTCTTT
CATRQGNTEAFF
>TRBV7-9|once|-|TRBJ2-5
TGTGCCAGCAGCTTAGCGGGCAGTAAAGAGACCCAGTACTTC
CASSLAGSKETQYF
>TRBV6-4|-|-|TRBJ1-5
TGTGCCAGCAGTGCAGAAGAAAATCAGCCCCAGCATTTT
CASSAEENQPQHF
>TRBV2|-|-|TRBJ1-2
TGTGCCAGCAGCGGTGCCTATGGCTACACCTTC
CASSGAYGYTF
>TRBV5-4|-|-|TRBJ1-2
TGTGCCAGCAGTCCAGACAGGTCAACTAACTATGGCTACACCTTC
CASSPDRSTNYGYTF
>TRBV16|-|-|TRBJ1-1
TGTGCCAGCAGCCAGGGTCCTCGGGCAGGGGAAAGGAGTGAAGCTTTCTTT
CASSQGPRAGERSEAFF
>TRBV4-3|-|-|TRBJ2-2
TGCGCCAGCAGCCAAGACCCCTCAGGCGGGACCGGGGAGCTGTTTTTT
CASSQDPSGGTGELFF
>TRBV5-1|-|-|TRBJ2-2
TGCGCCAGCACCCTGATGGGGGGTCTCGCCGGGGAGCTGTTTTTT
CASTLMGGLAGELFF
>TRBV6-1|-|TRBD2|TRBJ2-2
TGTGCCACCGTCTCCCGGGGGGTTAACACCGGGGAGCTGTTTTTT
CATVSRGVNTGELFF
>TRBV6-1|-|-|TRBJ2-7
TGTGCCAGCAGTGCAGGACGGACCTACGAGCAGTACTTC
CASSAGRTYEQYF
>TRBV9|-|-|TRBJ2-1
TGTGCCAGCAGCGACTACTACAATGAGCAGTTCTTC
CASSDYYNEQFF
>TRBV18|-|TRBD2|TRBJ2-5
TGTGCCAGCTCACCCCCGGGGGGAGAGACCCAGTACTTC
CASSPPGGETQYF
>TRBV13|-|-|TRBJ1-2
TGTGCCAGCAGCATCACAGGTGGCTACACCTTC
CASSITGGYTF
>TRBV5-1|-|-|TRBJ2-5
TGCGCCAGCAAGGACACATCGGGTCAAGAGACCCAGTACTTC
CASKDTSGQETQYF
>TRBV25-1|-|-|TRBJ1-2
TGTGCCAGCGACGGAGGTTTAGGCTACTATGGCTACACCTTC
CASDGGLGYYGYTF
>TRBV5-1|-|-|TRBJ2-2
TGCGCCAGCAGCTTCCTACAGGTACCCGGGGAGCTGTTTTTT
CASSFLQVPGELFF
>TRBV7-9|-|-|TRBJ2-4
TGTGCCAGCAGCTTACAGGCCCGCGACATTCAGTACTTC
CASSLQARDIQYF
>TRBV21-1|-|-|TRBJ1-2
TGTGCCAGCAGCACCCACGGACAGCATTATGGCTACACCTTC
CASSTHGQHYGYTF
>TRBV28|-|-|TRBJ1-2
TGTGCCAGCAGTTTAACGCGCCAGGCCTACACCTTC
CASSLTRQAYTF
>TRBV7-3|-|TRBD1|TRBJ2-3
TGTGCCAGCAGCTTAACAGGGGGCCGGACAGATACGCAGTATTTT
CASSLTGGRTDTQYF
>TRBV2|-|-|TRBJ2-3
TGTGCCAGCAATCGCCTAGCGACCACAGATACGCAGTATTTT
CASNRLATTDTQYF
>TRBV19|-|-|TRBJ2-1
TGTGCCAGTAGTACGGCGCGGGACATAACAAATGAGCAGTTCTTC
CASSTARDITNEQFF
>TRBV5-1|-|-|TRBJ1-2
TGCGCCAGCAGCTTGGCCGGGAGGGTCTATGGCTACACCTTC
CASSLAGRVYGYTF
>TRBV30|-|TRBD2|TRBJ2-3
TGTGCCTCACGGACTAGCGGGGGGAAAAATACGCAGTATTTT
CASRTSGGKNTQYF
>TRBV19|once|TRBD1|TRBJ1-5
TGTGCCAGTAGTAAGGGACAGGGTGTAAGCAATCAGCCCCAGCATTTT
CASSKGQGVSNQPQHF
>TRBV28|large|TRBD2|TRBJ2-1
TGTGCCAGCAGTTCCCCAACTAGCGGGTTTCCTAAAAGGGACAATGAGCAGTTCTTC
CASSSPTSGFPKRDNEQFF
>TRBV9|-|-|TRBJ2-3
TGTGCCAGCAGCCCCCCCGGCTCTGCTAGCACAGATACGCAGTATTTT
CASSPPGSASTDTQYF
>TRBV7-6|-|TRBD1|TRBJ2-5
TGTGCCAGCACCTTATCCGGGACAGGGATTGTGGTGGGAGAGACCCAGTACTTC
CASTLSGTGIVVGETQYF
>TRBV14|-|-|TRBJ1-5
TGTGCCAGCAGCCAAGAAGGTCCGCCCCAGCATTTT
CASSQEGPPQHF
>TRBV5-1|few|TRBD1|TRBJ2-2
TGCGCCAGCAGCTGGAAGACAGGGACGAACACCGGGGAGCTGTTTTTT
CASSWKTGTNTGELFF
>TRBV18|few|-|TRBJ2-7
TGTGCCAGCTCACTTATCGGGGACGTGGGCGAGCAGTACTTC
CASSLIGDVGEQYF
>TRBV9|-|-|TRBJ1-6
TGTGCCAGCAGCGCTCAGGGATTTAATTCACCCCTCCACTTT
CASSAQGFNSPLHF
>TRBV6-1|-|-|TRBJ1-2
TGTGCCAGCAGATGGGGGCAGAGTCACTATGGCTACACCTTC
CASRWGQSHYGYTF
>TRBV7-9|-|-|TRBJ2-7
TGTGCCAGCAGCTTATACACGGGGTCCTACGAGCAGTACTTC
CASSLYTGSYEQYF
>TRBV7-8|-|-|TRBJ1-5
TGTGCCAGCAGCGCGGGACCGGGAGGAGGGAAGCCCCAGCATTTT
CASSAGPGGGKPQHF
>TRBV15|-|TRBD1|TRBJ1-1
TGTGCCACCAGCAGAGGGTTGACAGGGGGCCTTGAAGCTTTCTTT
CATSRGLTGGLEAFF
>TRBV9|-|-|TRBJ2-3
TGTGCCAGCAGCGTGTCCTTAGGGGATACGCAGTATTTT
CASSVSLGDTQYF
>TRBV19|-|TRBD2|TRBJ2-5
TGTGCCAGTAGTTCCCTCGGGAGGGGCCAAGAGACCCAGTACTTC
CASSSLGRGQETQYF
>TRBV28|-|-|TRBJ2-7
TGTGCCAGCAGTTCCTGGACGGACTCCTACGAGCAGTACTTC
CASSSWTDSYEQYF